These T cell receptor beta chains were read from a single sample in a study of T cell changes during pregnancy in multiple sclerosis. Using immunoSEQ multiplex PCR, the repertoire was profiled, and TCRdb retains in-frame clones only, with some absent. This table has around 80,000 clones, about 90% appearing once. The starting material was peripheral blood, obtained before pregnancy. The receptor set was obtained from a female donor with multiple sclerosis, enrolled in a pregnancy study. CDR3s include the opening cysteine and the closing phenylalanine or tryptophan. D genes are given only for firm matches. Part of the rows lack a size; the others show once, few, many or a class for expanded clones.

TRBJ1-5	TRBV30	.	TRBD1	TGTGCCTGGAGTGGGGATCCGGGACAGGGAGGCCAGCCCCAGCATTTT	CAWSGDPGQGGQPQHF
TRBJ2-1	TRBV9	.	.	TGTGCCAGCAGTGCTAAATACAATGAGCAGTTCTTC	CASSAKYNEQFF
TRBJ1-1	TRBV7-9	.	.	TGTGCCAGCAGCTCCTCCTACGAGACAGGTGAAGCTTTCTTT	CASSSSYETGEAFF
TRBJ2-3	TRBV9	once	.	TGTGCCAGCAGCGTTGTGACTGAGGATACGCAGTATTTT	CASSVVTEDTQYF
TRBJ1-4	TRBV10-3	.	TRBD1	TGTGCCATCAGTGAGTCCCGGGACAGGAGTGAAAAACTGTTTTTT	CAISESRDRSEKLFF
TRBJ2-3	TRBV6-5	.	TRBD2	TGTGCCAGCAGTTACTCGTGGGGGGGGATGGATACGCAGTATTTT	CASSYSWGGMDTQYF
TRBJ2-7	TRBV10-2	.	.	TGCGCCAGCAGTGAAGGCCTAGTCGTCGAGCAGTACTTC	CASSEGLVVEQYF
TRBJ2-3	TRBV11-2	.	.	TGTGCCAGCAGCTTCGTAGTGGCGGGAACGCAGTATTTT	CASSFVVAGTQYF
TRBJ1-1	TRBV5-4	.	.	TGTGCCAGCAGCCCGGGGGGCACTGAAGCTTTCTTT	CASSPGGTEAFF
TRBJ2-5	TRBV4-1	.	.	TGCGCCAGCAGCCCCCCCTTAGCTCCAGAGACCCAGTACTTC	CASSPPLAPETQYF
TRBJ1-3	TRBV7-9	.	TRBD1	TGTGCCAGCCAGCAGGGGGTCGGAAACACCATATATTTT	CASQQGVGNTIYF
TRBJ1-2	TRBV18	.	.	TGTGCCAGCTCACCAGGACAGCTCTATGGCTACACCTTC	CASSPGQLYGYTF
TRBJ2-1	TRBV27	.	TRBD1	TGTGCCAGCAGTTTAGGGACAGGAGGGAATGAGCAGTTCTTC	CASSLGTGGNEQFF
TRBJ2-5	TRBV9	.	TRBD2	TGTGCCAGCAGCGCGGGACTAGCGGGGGGGCCTGGTGAGACCCAGTACTTC	CASSAGLAGGPGETQYF
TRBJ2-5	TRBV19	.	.	TGTGCCAGTAGTAGGAGGGCCCAAGAGACCCAGTACTTC	CASSRRAQETQYF
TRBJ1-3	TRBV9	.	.	TGTGCCAGCAGCGGACAGGTTGGAAACACCATATATTTT	CASSGQVGNTIYF
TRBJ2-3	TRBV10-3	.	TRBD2	TGTGCCATCAGGTCGCGGGGGGGCCAGGATACGCAGTATTTT	CAIRSRGGQDTQYF
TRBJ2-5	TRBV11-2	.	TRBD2	TGTGCCAGCAGCTTAGGCCCGGGACTAGTGGCGAGAGAGACCCAGTACTTC	CASSLGPGLVARETQYF
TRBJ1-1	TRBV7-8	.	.	TGTGCCAGCAGCTTAACAGGGAACACTGAAGCTTTCTTT	CASSLTGNTEAFF
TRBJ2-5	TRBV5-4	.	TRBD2	TGTGCCAGCAGCTTGGGCTTGGTAGCGGGGGGTCGGGGGACAGAGACCCAGTACTTC	CASSLGLVAGGRGTETQYF
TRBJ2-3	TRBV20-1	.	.	TGCAGTGTTGGGGGGTTAGATACGCAGTATTTT	CSVGGLDTQYF
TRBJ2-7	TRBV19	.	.	TGTGCCAGTAGTATGGAGGCAGGTTTGAACGAGCAGTACTTC	CASSMEAGLNEQYF
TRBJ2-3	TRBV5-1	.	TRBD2	TGCGCCAGCAGCTTGGTGTTAGCGGGGCCCAACACAGATACGCAGTATTTT	CASSLVLAGPNTDTQYF
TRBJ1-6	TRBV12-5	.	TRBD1	TGTGCTAGTGTCGCCGGGACAGGAATTATCCCCCTCCACTTT	CASVAGTGIIPLHF
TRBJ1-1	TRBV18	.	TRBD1	TGTGCCAGCTCGCTTACAGGGGGGACTGAAGCTTTCTTT	CASSLTGGTEAFF
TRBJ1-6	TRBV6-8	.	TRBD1	TGTGCCAGCAGTTCTCTTACGGGACAGGTGTTTTCACCCCTCCACTTT	CASSSLTGQVFSPLHF
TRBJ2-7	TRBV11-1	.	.	TGTGCCAGCAGCCTAGACAGCGAGCAGTACTTC	CASSLDSEQYF
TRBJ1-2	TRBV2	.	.	TGTGCCAGCACCCAAAGGGAGCTAGACTATGGCTACACCTTC	CASTQRELDYGYTF
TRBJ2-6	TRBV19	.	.	TGTGCCAGTATGTCGCGGGACTCTGGGGCCAACGTCCTGACTTTC	CASMSRDSGANVLTF
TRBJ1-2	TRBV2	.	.	TGTGCCAGCAGCGACAAGATTAACTATGGCTACACCTTC	CASSDKINYGYTF
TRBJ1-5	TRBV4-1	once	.	TGCGCCAGCAGCCTGGGACTAACCCTCCATCAGCCCCAGCATTTT	CASSLGLTLHQPQHF
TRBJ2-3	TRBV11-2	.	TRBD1	TGTGCCAGCAGCTTAGGGGACAGGTCCTCAGATACGCAGTATTTT	CASSLGDRSSDTQYF
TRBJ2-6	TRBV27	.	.	TGTGCCAGCACCTCGAGGGACTCTGGGGCCAACGTCCTGACTTTC	CASTSRDSGANVLTF
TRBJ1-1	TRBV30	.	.	TGTGCCTGGAGTTGGAGCCGCGCTGAAGCTTTCTTT	CAWSWSRAEAFF
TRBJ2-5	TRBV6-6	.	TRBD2	TGTGCCACCCCTGGCGGGGGGCCGGGGACCCAGTACTTC	CATPGGGPGTQYF
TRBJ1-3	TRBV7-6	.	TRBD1	TGTGCCAGCAGCCCTTGGACAGGACGGGGAAACACCATATATTTT	CASSPWTGRGNTIYF
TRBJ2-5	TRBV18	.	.	TGTGCCAGCTCACCCCTTCGGCAGGTTGAAGAGACCCAGTACTTC	CASSPLRQVEETQYF
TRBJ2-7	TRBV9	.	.	TGTGCCAGCAGCGTAGAAGGCGGCTACTACGAGCAGTACTTC	CASSVEGGYYEQYF
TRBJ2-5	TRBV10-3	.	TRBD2	TGTGCCATCAGTGGGCCCCCTGTCCATCCGGGGGGGCCGGGAGAGACCCAGTACTTC	CAISGPPVHPGGPGETQYF
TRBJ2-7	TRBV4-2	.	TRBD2	TGTGCCAGCAGCCAAGAAAGCGGGGGGGCCTACGAGCAGTACTTC	CASSQESGGAYEQYF
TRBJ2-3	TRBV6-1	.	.	TGTGCCAGCAGTACCCGGGATTACCCCGAAGATACGCAGTATTTT	CASSTRDYPEDTQYF
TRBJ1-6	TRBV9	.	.	TGTGCCAGCAGCCCGCGCGTGGAGAATTCACCCCTCCACTTT	CASSPRVENSPLHF
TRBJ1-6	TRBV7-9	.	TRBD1	TGTGCCAGCAGCTCAGGGGGTTCACCCCTCCACTTT	CASSSGGSPLHF
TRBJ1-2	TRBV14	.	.	TGTGCCAGCAGCAGGGACATTAACTATGGCTACACCTTC	CASSRDINYGYTF
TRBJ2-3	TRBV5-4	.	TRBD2	TGTGCCAGCAGCTTGGTGGGACTAGCGGATACGCAGTATTTT	CASSLVGLADTQYF
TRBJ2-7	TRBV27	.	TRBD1	TGTGCCAGCAGCCCAATAGGGACAGGGAGAACCTACGAGCAGTACTTC	CASSPIGTGRTYEQYF
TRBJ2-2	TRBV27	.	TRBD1	TGTGCCAGCAGACCGTACAGGGGGCTTGACGGGGAGCTGTTTTTT	CASRPYRGLDGELFF
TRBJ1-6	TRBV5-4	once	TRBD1	TGTGCCAGCAGCTTCGACAGGGTGGGGAATTCACCCCTCCACTTT	CASSFDRVGNSPLHF
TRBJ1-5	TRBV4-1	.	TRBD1	TGCGCCAGCAGCCAAGTTTTAGGGGGCCCCCAGCATTTT	CASSQVLGGPQHF
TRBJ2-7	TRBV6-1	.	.	TGTGCCAGCAATCGAGACAGGACGGGGGAGCAGTACTTC	CASNRDRTGEQYF
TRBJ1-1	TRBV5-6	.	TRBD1	TGTGCCAGCAGCGTGACAGGGGCAGGCACTGAAGCTTTCTTT	CASSVTGAGTEAFF
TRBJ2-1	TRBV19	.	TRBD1	TGTGCCAGTAGCGGGACAGTAGGCAATGAGCAGTTCTTC	CASSGTVGNEQFF
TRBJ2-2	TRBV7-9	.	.	TGTGCCACGCCCGGGGTAGGGAACACCGGGGAGCTGTTTTTT	CATPGVGNTGELFF
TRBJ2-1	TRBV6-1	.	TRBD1	TGTGCCAGCAGAAAGACAGGGAACAATGAGCAGTTCTTC	CASRKTGNNEQFF
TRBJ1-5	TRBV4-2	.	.	TGTGCCAGCGAACCGGAGGAGGAGAACAATCAGCCCCAGCATTTT	CASEPEEENNQPQHF
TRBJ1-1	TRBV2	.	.	TGTGCCAGCAGTGAAGCTCAGGTGAACACTGAAGCTTTCTTT	CASSEAQVNTEAFF